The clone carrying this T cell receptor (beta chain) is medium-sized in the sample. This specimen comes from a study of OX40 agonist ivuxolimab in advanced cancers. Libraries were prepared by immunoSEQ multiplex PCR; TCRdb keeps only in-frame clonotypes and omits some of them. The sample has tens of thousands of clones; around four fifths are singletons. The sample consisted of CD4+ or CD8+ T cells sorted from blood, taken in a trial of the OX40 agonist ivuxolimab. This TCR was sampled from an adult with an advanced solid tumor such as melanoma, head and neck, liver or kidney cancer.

Here the CDR3 DNA reads TGTGCCAGCAGCTTAGAGTTTGGCAGAAAGAACACTGAAGCTTTCTTT. It specifies CASSLEFGRKNTEAFF. This sequence joins TRBV11-2 and TRBJ1-1; D remains unclear. The germline V gene has CDR1 SGHAT and CDR2 FQNNGV. Trimming cost V 0 bases and J 1 base, with 12 bases left between them. This CDR3 has 16 amino acids.